This T cell receptor (beta chain) was captured in a study of CD8 T cells in ankylosing spondylitis (dated by TCRdb to between 2016 and 2019). Background for the entire study: The study profiled T cell receptor beta repertoires in healthy donors and ankylosing spondylitis patients to find disease-linked TCR variants. The whole study cohort included 108 healthy donors and 20 to 25 ankylosing spondylitis patients. Peripheral blood was sampled, and synovial fluid was additionally collected from ankylosing spondylitis patients. Study-wide findings and limitations: Some motif variants were previously reported in synovial fluid and blood of reactive arthritis patients, suggesting common disease-initiation mechanisms. A TCR beta motif made up of eight or nine highly homologous amino acid variants appeared to be characteristic of blood from ankylosing spondylitis patients. The disease-linked clones had a CD8+ phenotype and were found at relatively low frequencies in peripheral blood. Significant enrichment of the disease-linked clones was reported in matched synovial fluid samples from ankylosing spondylitis patients.

On this clonotype itself: The antigen this receptor binds is unknown. The record has no base qualities; no much larger clone is one base away.

The listed sequencing device is Illumina HiSeq 2500. Quantitative 5'-RACE with molecular barcodes was the method used to prepare the TCR beta libraries. Under the source paper's analysis protocol: A new computational method, built on a probabilistic model of VDJ rearrangement, was used to identify disease-linked TCR variants. TCRdb reran the public reads through fastp at Q25 and MiXCR, keeping productive beta chains. Under each unique CDR3 protein, matching rows form one entry showing the most common genes and DNA. The V and J calls, along with clone size, are taken from TCRdb and not from the paper's own processing. The sample table records about 360,000 distinct CDR3 sequences; about 15% of these occur just once. The top ten clones comprise around 1% of the sample. The CDR3 measures 16 amino acids from cysteine to phenylalanine. Only CDR3 DNA is held: 48 bases, read in frame from base 1. V is reduced by 0 bases and J by 6 bases, leaving a spacing of 18 bases between them.

The TCR was taken from a male donor with ankylosing spondylitis or in good health (not recorded which). The chain is assembled from TRBV12-3 or TRBV12-4 and TRBJ2-7, with TRBD1 as a weak D call on 6 bases. The source material was blood, either unsorted or a sorted T cell fraction (not recorded which). The CDR3 is CASSLALWPEGVEQYF. The DNA is TGTGCCAGCAGTTTAGCGCTGTGGCCAGAGGGGGTCGAGCAGTACTTC.